The source of this TCR beta chain is a study of blood T cell repertoires in COVID-19. Overall study: PBMCs, B-cell-depleted T cells, or T cells provided the cDNA or gDNA that made up the material.

Germline trimming cut 2 bases from V and 5 bases from J; bases unmatched to any gene: 22. Germline V gene lookup returns CDR1 MDHEN and CDR2 SYDVKM. The CDR3 covers 21 residues. Assay: immunoSEQ multiplex PCR; the TCRdb copy retains only in-frame clones and omits some. The profile covers some 74,000 clones, with approximately 83% appearing a single time and approximately 40% taken by the ten largest. Material for sequencing was peripheral blood. The rearrangement joins TRBV28 to TRBJ2-7, with 12 bases identical to TRBD2. The sequence came from a man of 80 years or more with acute or convalescent COVID-19. CDR3 sequence (DNA): TGTGCCAGCAGTTTAGTAGCCGCTAGCGGGAGGGCCGATCTTAACGGCGACGAGCAGTACTTC. The encoded protein is CASSLVAASGRADLNGDEQYF. Full variable domain (rest looked up from reference TRBV28 and TRBJ2-7): DVKVTQSSRYLVKRTGEKVFLECVQDMDHENMFWYRQDPGLGLRLIYFSYDVKMKEKGDIPEGYSVSREKKERFSLILESASTNQTSMYLCASSLVAASGRADLNGDEQYFGPGTRLTVT.